These T cell receptor beta chains were read from a single sample in a study of CD8 T cells in Susac syndrome. TCRdb reprocessed the immunoSEQ multiplex PCR reads via MiXCR and lists one record per CDR3 protein. The sample holds hundreds of thousands of distinct CDR3 sequences, around 95% seen once. Sequencing was carried out using CD4+ T cells from PBMCs. The receptors were gathered from a human donor with multiple sclerosis. CDR3s leave out the opening cysteine and the closing phenylalanine or tryptophan. The order of the fields is V gene, CDR3 protein.

TRBV9 | ASSLDSWSTEAF
TRBV12-3/TRBV12-4 | ASSFNGNTEAF
TRBV7-9 | ASSLYTSPPTADISPLH
TRBV5-1 | ASTNSGGTETQY
TRBV19 | ASSTSGDEQY
TRBV20-1 | SAAQETQY
TRBV6-1 | ASSDTGTPY
TRBV18 | ASSPLTSGTDTQY
TRBV30 | AWTSQGIEAF
TRBV3-1 | ASSRSTGSNQPQH
TRBV2 | AIGTSGQETQY
TRBV5-4 | ASSLFTLRGIGEQY
TRBV9 | ASSVDPLKTQY
TRBV15 | ATSRDLAGDQPQH
TRBV3-1 | ASSQDPSGGAVQF
TRBV29-1 | SVGFRAGELF
TRBV29-1 | SVEVWWTGDQYSNQPQH
TRBV2 | ASSEQGLTEAF
TRBV19 | ASSGDRSNEQF
TRBV20-1 | SARGPGASYNYGYT
TRBV7-8 | ASSSTGTAKNIQY
TRBV9 | ASSLGRDSAINEQF
TRBV30 | AWSVQTAGGYT
TRBV20-1 | SASGQPQGQPQH
TRBV10-3 | ASTEEGGTEAF
TRBV9 | ASSTSGGPETQY
TRBV6-1 | ASSAQTGSGYT